The clone carrying this T cell receptor (beta chain) was picked up a small number of times. The ends were cut back, 6 bases at V and 1 base at J, with 18 bases in the middle. The CDR3 is 16 amino acids. Germline V gene lookup returns CDR1 MNHEY and CDR2 SVGEGT. Individual cDNA molecules carried attached unique molecular identifiers. TCRdb reanalysed the 5' RACE reads using MiXCR and keeps one entry per CDR3 protein. There are 55,000 to 75,000 distinct CDR3 sequences in the sample; 6.5% to 8.5% occur only once, and approximately 3.6% lies in the top ten. This record belongs to a study of early T cells in non-severe SARS-CoV-2 infection. The wider study: It was bulk RNA from unsorted whole blood that was sequenced, and the chains were unpaired.

V and J are TRBV6-2 or TRBV6-3 and TRBJ2-5; TRBD2 might be the D (6 bases). The sample consisted of whole blood. The sequence was collected from an adult who was a healthcare worker with PCR-confirmed SARS-CoV-2 infection or an uninfected control (not recorded which). The CDR3 sequence is CASSPRGAGLQETQYF. The CDR3 DNA reads as TGTGCCAGCAGCCCAAGGGGAGCGGGCCTCCAAGAGACCCAGTACTTC.